This T cell receptor (beta chain) was recovered during a study of cytomegalovirus exposure and HLA in healthy donors. Concerning this clone: The antigen is undetermined.

The CDR3 extends over 15 amino acids. Germline V gene lookup returns CDR1 SGDLS and CDR2 YYNGEE. Trimming removed 4 bases from V and 3 bases from J; junction bases left unmatched: 7. Overall study findings and caveats: It was fewer than 200 TCR beta chains that were listed as cytomegalovirus-associated. In a later analysis, the majority of CMV-associated beta chains seemingly showed HLA restriction. The authors excluded some V segments, including TRBV6-2 and TRBV6-3, as indistinguishable. When a later analysis compared HLA-associated TCR beta chains with equally common others, the HLA-associated chains turned out to be more clonally expanded and to have lower generation probabilities.

Amplification used 60 Vbeta primers and 13 Jbeta primers. The protocol was immunoSEQ multiplex PCR, while the TCRdb copy is restricted to in-frame clones and leaves out a portion. The sample holds approximately 150,000 clones; 70% to 90% are singletons and the top ten take around 0.51%. This receptor was taken from a middle-aged woman in good health and CMV-seronegative. The chain is built from TRBV9 and TRBJ2-1; 7 bases are shared with TRBD1. The source material was PBMCs. The CDR3 DNA reads as TGTGCCAGCAGCTTTACAGGGGCCCGCTACAATGAGCAGTTCTTC. It translates to CASSFTGARYNEQFF.